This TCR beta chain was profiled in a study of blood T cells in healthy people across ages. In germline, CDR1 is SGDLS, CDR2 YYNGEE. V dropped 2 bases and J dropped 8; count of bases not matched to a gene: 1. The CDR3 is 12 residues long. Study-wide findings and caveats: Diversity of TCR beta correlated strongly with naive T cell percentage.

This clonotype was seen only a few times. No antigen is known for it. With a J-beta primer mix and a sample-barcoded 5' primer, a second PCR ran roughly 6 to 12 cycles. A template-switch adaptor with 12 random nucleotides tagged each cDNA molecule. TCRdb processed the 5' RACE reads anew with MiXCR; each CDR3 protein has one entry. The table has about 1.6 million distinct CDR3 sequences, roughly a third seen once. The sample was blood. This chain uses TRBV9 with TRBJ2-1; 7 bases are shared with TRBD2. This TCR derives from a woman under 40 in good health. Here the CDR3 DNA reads TGTGCCAGCAGCGTGGGGGGGGATGAGCAGTTCTTC. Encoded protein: CASSVGGDEQFF. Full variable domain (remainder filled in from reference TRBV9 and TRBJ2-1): DSGVTQTPKHLITATGQRVTLRCSPRSGDLSVYWYQQSLDQGLQFLIQYYNGEERAKGNILERFSAQQFPDLHSELNLSSLELGDSALYFCASSVGGDEQFFGPGTRLTVL.